This TCR beta chain is drawn from a study of blood T cells in healthy people across ages. Study-level findings and limits: Measured against age, TCR beta diversity per million T cells decreased in a roughly linear manner. Naive CD4+ cell counts and diversity both ran higher in long-lived than in aged donors.

About this clonotype: Its antigen is unknown.

Sample-barcoded 5' priming and a J-beta primer mix drove a second PCR of about 6 to 12 cycles. CDR3-containing paired-end reads numbering at least 3 million came from each sample. Each CDR3 protein gets one entry after TCRdb re-called the 5' RACE reads with MiXCR. Seen here are 1.5 million to 2 million distinct CDR3 sequences, less than 50% observed once, and the top ten hold approximately 2.1%. Extraction yielded at least 5.5 micrograms of total RNA per sample. Trimming removed 3 bases from V and 6 bases from J; junction bases left unmatched: 10. Per the germline V gene, CDR1 is DFQATT and CDR2 is SNEGSKA (reference sequence). The CDR3 contains 15 residues.

The clonotype comes from a woman aged 35 to 49 in good health. J is TRBJ2-1 and V is TRBV20-1; 8 bases fit TRBD2. The sequenced material came from blood. CDR3 region: CSASRPGGLSNEQFF. CDR3 in DNA: TGCAGTGCTAGTCGCCCGGGGGGGCTTAGCAATGAGCAGTTCTTC.